Listed below are T cell receptor beta chains from one sample, sequenced in a study of T cells in Graves' hyperthyroidism and ophthalmopathy. TCRdb reprocessed the multiplex PCR reads with MiXCR, giving one entry per CDR3 protein. This sample has around 400,000 distinct CDR3 sequences, with over 12% found just once. Sequenced material: blood. The receptors come from a woman aged 60-70 years with Graves' ophthalmopathy. Each CDR3 is given without its conserved first and last residue. Fields, in order: V gene, CDR3 protein.

TRBV3-1 ASSQDSSGTGNEQF
TRBV9 ASSVEGKSEKLF
TRBV18 ASSPDRDRDTIY
TRBV27 ASSIDRGYGYT
TRBV7-2 ASSLRGGGGNIANEQF
TRBV20-1 SARGTGGSNEQY
TRBV4-1 ASSQEVADSNQPQH
TRBV6-4 ASSSRDAGELF
TRBV7-8 ASSLGRVGTEAF
TRBV4-2 ASSQGWTGSSDTQY
TRBV5-5 ASTKRDSYEQY
TRBV6-2/TRBV6-3 ASSYGRGIENYGYT
TRBV10-3 AISESGGLVDTQY
TRBV5-1 ASSLGQIYNEQF
TRBV28 ASSSPGAGGTGELF
TRBV28 ASSIGLAGAQETQY
TRBV19 ASSIVARRETQY
TRBV7-9 ASSAGLAYKQY
TRBV5-6 ASSYGQGNHYGYT
TRBV5-1 ASSSTGVGNTIY
TRBV11-2 ASSWDRGTDTQY
TRBV20-1 SAPGLAGGDTDTQY
TRBV3-1 ASSRGLAGAYSVNEQF
TRBV5-1 ASSLATGRDTEAF